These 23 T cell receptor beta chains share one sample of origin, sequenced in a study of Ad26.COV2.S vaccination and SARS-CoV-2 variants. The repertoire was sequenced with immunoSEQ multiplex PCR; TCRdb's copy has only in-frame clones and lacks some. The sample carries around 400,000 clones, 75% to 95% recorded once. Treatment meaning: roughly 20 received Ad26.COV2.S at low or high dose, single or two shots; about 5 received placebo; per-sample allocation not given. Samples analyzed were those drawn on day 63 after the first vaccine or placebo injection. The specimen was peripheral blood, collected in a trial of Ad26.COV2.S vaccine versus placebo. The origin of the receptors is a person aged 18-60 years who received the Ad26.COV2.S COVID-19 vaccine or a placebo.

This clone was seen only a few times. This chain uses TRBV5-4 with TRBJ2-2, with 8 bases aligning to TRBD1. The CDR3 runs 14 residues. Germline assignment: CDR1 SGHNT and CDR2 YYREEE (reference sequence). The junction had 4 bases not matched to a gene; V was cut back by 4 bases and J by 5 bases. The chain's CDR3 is CASSRTGRTGELFF. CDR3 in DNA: TGTGCCAGCAGCCGGACAGGGAGGACCGGGGAGCTGTTTTTT.

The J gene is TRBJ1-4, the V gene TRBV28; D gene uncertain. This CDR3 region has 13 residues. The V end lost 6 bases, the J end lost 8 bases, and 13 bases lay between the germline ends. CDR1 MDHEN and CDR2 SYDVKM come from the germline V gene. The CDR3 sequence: CASSPSPGEKLFF. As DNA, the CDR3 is TGTGCCAGCAGCCCAAGCCCGGGGGAAAAACTGTTTTTT.

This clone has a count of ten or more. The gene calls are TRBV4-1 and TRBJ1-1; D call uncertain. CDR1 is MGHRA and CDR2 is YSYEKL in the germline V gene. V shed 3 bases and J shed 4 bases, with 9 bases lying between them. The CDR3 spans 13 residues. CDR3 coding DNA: TGCGCCAGCAGCCATCGGGAGATCACTGAAGCTTTCTTT. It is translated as CASSHREITEAFF.

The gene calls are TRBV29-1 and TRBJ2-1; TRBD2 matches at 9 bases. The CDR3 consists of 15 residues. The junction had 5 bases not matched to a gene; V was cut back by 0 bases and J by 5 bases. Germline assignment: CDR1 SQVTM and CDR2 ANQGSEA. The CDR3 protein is CSVEELAGPDNEQFF. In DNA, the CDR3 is TGCAGCGTTGAAGAGCTAGCGGGACCCGACAATGAGCAGTTCTTC.

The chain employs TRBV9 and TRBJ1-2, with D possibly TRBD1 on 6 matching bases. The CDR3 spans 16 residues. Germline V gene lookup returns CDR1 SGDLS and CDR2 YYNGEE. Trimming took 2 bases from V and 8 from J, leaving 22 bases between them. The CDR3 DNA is TGTGCCAGCAGCGTTCTCCGAACAGGGAAAGCACGGGGCTACACCTTC. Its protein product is CASSVLRTGKARGYTF.

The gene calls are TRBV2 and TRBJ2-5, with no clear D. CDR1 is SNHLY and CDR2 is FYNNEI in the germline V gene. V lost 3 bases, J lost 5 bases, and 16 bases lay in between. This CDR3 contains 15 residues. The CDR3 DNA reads TGTGCCAGCAGTGAGGGCGGTGTTCGTTCGGAGACCCAGTACTTC. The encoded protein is CASSEGGVRSETQYF.

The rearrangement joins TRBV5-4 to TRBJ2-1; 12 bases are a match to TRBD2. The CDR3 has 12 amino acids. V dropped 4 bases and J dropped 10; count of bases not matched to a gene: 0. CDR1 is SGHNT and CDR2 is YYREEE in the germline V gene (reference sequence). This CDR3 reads CASSTSGREQFF. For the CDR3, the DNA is TGTGCCAGCAGCACTAGCGGGAGGGAGCAGTTCTTC.

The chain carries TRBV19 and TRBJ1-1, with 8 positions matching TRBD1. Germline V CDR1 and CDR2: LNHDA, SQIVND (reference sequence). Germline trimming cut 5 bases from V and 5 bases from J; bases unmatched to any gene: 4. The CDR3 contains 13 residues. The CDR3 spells CASSEQGETEAFF. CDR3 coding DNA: TGTGCCAGTAGTGAACAGGGGGAGACTGAAGCTTTCTTT.

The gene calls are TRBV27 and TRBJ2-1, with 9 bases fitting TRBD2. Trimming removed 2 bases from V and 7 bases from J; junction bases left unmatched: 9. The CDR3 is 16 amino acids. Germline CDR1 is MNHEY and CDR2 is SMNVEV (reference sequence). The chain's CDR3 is CASSLRAGGPFNEQFF. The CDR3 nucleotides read TGTGCCAGCAGTTTAAGGGCGGGAGGGCCTTTTAATGAGCAGTTCTTC.

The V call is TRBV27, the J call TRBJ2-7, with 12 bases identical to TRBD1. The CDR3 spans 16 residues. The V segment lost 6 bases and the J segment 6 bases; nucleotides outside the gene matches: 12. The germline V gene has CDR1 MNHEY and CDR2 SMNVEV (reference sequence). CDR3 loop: CASRVFPGQGASEQYF. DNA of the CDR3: TGTGCCAGCAGAGTTTTCCCGGGACAGGGGGCTTCCGAGCAGTACTTC.

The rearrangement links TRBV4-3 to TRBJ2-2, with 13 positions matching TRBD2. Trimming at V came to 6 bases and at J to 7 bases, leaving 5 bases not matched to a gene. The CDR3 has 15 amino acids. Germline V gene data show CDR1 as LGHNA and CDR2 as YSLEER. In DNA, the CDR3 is TGCGCCAGCAGGGTACTAGCGGGGGGGGTCGGGGAGCTGTTTTTT. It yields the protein CASRVLAGGVGELFF.

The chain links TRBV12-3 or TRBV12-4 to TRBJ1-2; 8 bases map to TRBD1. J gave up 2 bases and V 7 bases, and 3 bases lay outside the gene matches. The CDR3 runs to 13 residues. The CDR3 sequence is CASNRGTNYGYTF. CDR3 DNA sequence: TGTGCCAGCAACAGGGGGACAAACTATGGCTACACCTTC.

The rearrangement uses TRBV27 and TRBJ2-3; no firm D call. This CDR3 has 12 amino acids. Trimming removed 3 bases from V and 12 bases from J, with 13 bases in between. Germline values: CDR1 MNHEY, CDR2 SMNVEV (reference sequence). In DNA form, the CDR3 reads TGTGCCAGCAGTTTTTTATCGGGCCCTCAGTATTTT. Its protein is CASSFLSGPQYF.

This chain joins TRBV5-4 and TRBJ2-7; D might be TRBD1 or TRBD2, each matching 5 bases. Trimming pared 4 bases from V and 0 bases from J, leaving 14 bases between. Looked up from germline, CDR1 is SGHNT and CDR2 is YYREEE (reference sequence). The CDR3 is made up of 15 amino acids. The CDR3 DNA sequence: TGTGCCAGCAGCCCGGGACCGAGGAGCTCCTACGAGCAGTACTTC. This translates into CASSPGPRSSYEQYF. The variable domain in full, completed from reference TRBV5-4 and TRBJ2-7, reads ETGVTQSPTHLIKTRGQQVTLRCSSQSGHNTVSWYQQALGQGPQFIFQYYREEENGRGNFPPRFSGLQFPNYSSELNVNALELDDSALYLCASSPGPRSSYEQYFGPGTRLTVT.

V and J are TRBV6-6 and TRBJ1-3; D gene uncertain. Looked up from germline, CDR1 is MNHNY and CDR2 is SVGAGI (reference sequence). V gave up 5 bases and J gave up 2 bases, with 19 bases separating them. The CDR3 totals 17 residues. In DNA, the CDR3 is TGTGCCAGCAGTCCCGTTTGGGGTGAAGCGGCTGGAAACACCATATATTTT. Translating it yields CASSPVWGEAAGNTIYF.

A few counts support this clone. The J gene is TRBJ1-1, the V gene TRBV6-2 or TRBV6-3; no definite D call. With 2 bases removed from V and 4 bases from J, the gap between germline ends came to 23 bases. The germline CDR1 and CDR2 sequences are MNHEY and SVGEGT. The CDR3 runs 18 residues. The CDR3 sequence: CASSYGRSSISLVTEAFF. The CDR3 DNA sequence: TGTGCCAGCAGTTACGGGCGGTCTTCCATCTCCTTAGTCACTGAAGCTTTCTTT.

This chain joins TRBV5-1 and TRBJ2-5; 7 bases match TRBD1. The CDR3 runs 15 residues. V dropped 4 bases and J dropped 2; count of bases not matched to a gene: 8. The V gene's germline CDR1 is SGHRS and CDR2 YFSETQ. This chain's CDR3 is CASSPRDSTQETQYF. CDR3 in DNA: TGCGCCAGCAGCCCCCGGGACAGTACACAAGAGACCCAGTACTTC. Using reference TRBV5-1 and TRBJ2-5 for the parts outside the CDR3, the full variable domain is KAGVTQTPRYLIKTRGQQVTLSCSPISGHRSVSWYQQTPGQGLQFLFEYFSETQRNKGNFPGRFSGRQFSNSRSEMNVSTLELGDSALYLCASSPRDSTQETQYFGPGTRLLVL.

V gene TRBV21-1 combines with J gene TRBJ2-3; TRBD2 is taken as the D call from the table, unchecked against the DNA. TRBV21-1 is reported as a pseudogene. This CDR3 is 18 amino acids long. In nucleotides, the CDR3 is TGTGCCAGCAGCAAAGTGAGGGCTAGCGGGAGGGCCACAGATACGCAGTATTTT. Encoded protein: CASSKVRASGRATDTQYF.

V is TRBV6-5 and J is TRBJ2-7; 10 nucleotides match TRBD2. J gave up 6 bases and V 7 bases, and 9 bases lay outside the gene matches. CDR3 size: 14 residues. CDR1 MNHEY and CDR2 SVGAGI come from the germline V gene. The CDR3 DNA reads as TGTGCCAGCACCCCCCTAGCGGGAGTAAGCGAGCAGTACTTC. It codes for CASTPLAGVSEQYF.

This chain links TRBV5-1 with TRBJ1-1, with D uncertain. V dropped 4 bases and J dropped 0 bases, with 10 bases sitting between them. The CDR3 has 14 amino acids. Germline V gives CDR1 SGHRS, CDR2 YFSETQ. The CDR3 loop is CASSETTLNTEAFF. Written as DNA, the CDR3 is TGCGCCAGCAGCGAGACGACCCTGAACACTGAAGCTTTCTTT.

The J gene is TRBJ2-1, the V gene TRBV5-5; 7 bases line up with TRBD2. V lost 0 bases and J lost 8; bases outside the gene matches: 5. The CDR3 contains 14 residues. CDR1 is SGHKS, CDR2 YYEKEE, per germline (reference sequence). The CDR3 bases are TGTGCCAGCAGCTTGGCTAGCGGAGGCCATGAGCAGTTCTTC. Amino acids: CASSLASGGHEQFF.

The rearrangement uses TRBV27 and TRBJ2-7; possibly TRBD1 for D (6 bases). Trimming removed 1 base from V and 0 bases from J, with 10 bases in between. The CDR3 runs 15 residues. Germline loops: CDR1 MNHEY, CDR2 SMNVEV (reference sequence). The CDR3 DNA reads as TGTGCCAGCAGTTTATACCCAGGGGTCTCCTACGAGCAGTACTTC. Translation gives CASSLYPGVSYEQYF.

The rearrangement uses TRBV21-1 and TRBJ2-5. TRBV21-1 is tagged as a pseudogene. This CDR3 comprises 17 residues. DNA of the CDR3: TGTGCCAGCAGCCTCTCCACCTGTCTCCTGTACCAAGAGACCCAGTACTTC. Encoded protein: CASSLSTCLLYQETQYF.